This T cell receptor beta chain was profiled in a study of blood T cell repertoires in COVID-19. The CDR3 is made up of 12 amino acids. The germline gives CDR1 MNHEY, CDR2 SMNVEV (reference sequence). Trimming cost V 3 bases and J 15 bases, with 15 bases left between them. As originally analysed: Nucleated cell counts were estimated from reference gene primer amplification. TCRdb keeps only in-frame clones here, not all; method: immunoSEQ multiplex PCR. The V and J calls and clone size are taken from that table; D and trimming were inferred from the DNA. Here the sample spans tens of thousands of clones, 90% being singletons.

The clonotype comes from a man between 65 and 85 years old with acute or convalescent COVID-19. V usage is TRBV27 and J usage is TRBJ2-1; a weak D match, TRBD2 (6 bases). Sequencing was done on a sample of peripheral blood. The CDR3 DNA reads as TGTGCCAGCAGTTTCTCGGGACTTAGGCCGTTCTTC. It is translated as CASSFSGLRPFF.